Listed below are T cell receptor beta chains from one sample, sequenced in a study of OX40 agonist ivuxolimab in advanced cancers. Data came from immunoSEQ multiplex PCR; TCRdb stores just in-frame clones and leaves some out. The profile shows tens of thousands of clones, roughly 83% of them singletons. Specimen: CD4+ or CD8+ T cells sorted from blood, collected in a trial of the OX40 agonist ivuxolimab. Receptors originate from an adult with an advanced solid tumor such as melanoma, head and neck, liver or kidney cancer. Both conserved end residues are part of each CDR3. A D gene is named only where the DNA matches it firmly. Size tells how often a clone was seen (once, few, many) or the class of an expanded clone, and some rows leave it out.

j_call clone_size d_call v_call cdr3_nt cdr3_aa
TRBJ2-2 . TRBD2 TRBV9 TGTGCCAGCAGCGTGGGATCTAGCGGGGGATTCGGGGAGCTGTTTTTT CASSVGSSGGFGELFF
TRBJ2-2 . . TRBV10-3 TGTGCCATCAAGGACAGCAGTAACACCGGGGAGCTGTTTTTT CAIKDSSNTGELFF
TRBJ1-2 few TRBD1 TRBV7-8 TGTGCCAGCAGCTCAAGAGGGGACAGCAACTATGGCTACACCTTC CASSSRGDSNYGYTF
TRBJ1-2 . . TRBV29-1 TGCAGCGTGCAATCGGGAGGTAACTATGGCTACACCTTC CSVQSGGNYGYTF
TRBJ1-2 . TRBD1 TRBV29-1 TGCAGCGTGGGAAGGTCACAGGGGTATGGCTACACCTTC CSVGRSQGYGYTF
TRBJ2-3 . TRBD1 TRBV14 TGTGCCAGCAGCCAAGATCCAGGGGGCTTAGATACGCAGTATTTT CASSQDPGGLDTQYF
TRBJ2-3 . . TRBV7-9 TGTGCCAGCCGGGGAAGGGGCCCAGATACGCAGTATTTT CASRGRGPDTQYF
TRBJ2-1 . TRBD2 TRBV27 TGTGCCAGCAGACGACTAGCGGGATCTGAGCAGTTCTTC CASRRLAGSEQFF
TRBJ2-1 . TRBD2 TRBV19 TGTGCCAGTAGTATAACTAGCGGCGACGAAATGTACAATGAGCAGTTCTTC CASSITSGDEMYNEQFF
TRBJ2-7 . . TRBV28 TGTGCCAGCAGGCGTCGGACCCCCTACGAGCAGTACTTC CASRRRTPYEQYF
TRBJ1-1 once TRBD1 TRBV19 TGTGCCAGTAAGGTGCAGGGGGGGACTGAAGCTTTCTTT CASKVQGGTEAFF
TRBJ1-6 . . TRBV4-3 TGCGCCAGCAGCCAAGAGAAGGGTTCAGGGCCCCTCCACTTT CASSQEKGSGPLHF
TRBJ1-6 . . TRBV19 TGTGCCACCGGGGCCGGAGGAAATTCACCCCTCCACTTT CATGAGGNSPLHF
TRBJ2-1 once TRBD1 TRBV19 TGTGCCAGTAGTATTACCGTAGGGGACAGATACTACAATGAGCAGTTCTTC CASSITVGDRYYNEQFF
TRBJ2-7 . . TRBV9 TGTGCCAGCAGCGTAGGTGTGGGCTCCTACGAGCAGTACTTC CASSVGVGSYEQYF
TRBJ2-5 . . TRBV7-9 TGTGCCAGCAGCTTATCCCGGTACCAAGAGACCCAGTACTTC CASSLSRYQETQYF
TRBJ1-5 once . TRBV28 TGTGCCAGCAGTTTTAAGGAGTCAAATCAGCCCCAGCATTTT CASSFKESNQPQHF
TRBJ1-5 medium-sized . TRBV6-1 TGTGCCAGCAGTGATGGGACCAGTTTTTATAGCAATCAGCCCCAGCATTTT CASSDGTSFYSNQPQHF
TRBJ2-5 . . TRBV28 TGTGCCAGCAGTTTCGCAGGGCAGGAGACCCAGTACTTC CASSFAGQETQYF
TRBJ2-2 once . TRBV29-1 TGCAGCGTTGAACCGAACACCGGGGAGCTGTTTTTT CSVEPNTGELFF
TRBJ2-3 once . TRBV11-3 TGTGCCAGCAGTGACAGCACAGATACGCAGTATTTT CASSDSTDTQYF
TRBJ1-4 once TRBD1 TRBV28 TGTGCCAGCAGCCCAATTGACAGGGTTAATGAAAAACTGTTTTTT CASSPIDRVNEKLFF
TRBJ1-1 . TRBD1 TRBV10-1 TGCGCCAGCAGTCCCTTCCCTCCGGGACAGGGGGCTGAAGCTTTCTTT CASSPFPPGQGAEAFF
TRBJ2-1 . TRBD2 TRBV27 TGTGCCAGCAGTGTTAGCGGGGGGGCTTCCTACAATGAGCAGTTCTTC CASSVSGGASYNEQFF
TRBJ2-1 . . TRBV19 TGTGCCAGTAACCGGGACTTTACCTACAATGAGCAGTTCTTC CASNRDFTYNEQFF
TRBJ1-5 . . TRBV7-9 TGTGCCAGCAGCGGACCGAATCAGCCCCAGCATTTT CASSGPNQPQHF
TRBJ2-3 . . TRBV9 TGTGCCAGCAGCTTGGCACTAGATACGCAGTATTTT CASSLALDTQYF
TRBJ1-2 few TRBD1 TRBV7-2 TGTGCCAGCAGGACTACCGGGACAGGCTATGGCTACACCTTC CASRTTGTGYGYTF
TRBJ2-7 . . TRBV7-6 TGTGCCAGCAGCCCCTCTAAGTACTTC CASSPSKYF
TRBJ2-7 . . TRBV11-2 TGTGCCAGCAGCTTCTTTTCAGGGGACTACGAGCAGTACTTC CASSFFSGDYEQYF
TRBJ2-7 . TRBD2 TRBV6-8 TGTGCCAGCAGTCCCAGACTAGCGGGGGGCCTCTACGAGCAGTACTTC CASSPRLAGGLYEQYF
TRBJ1-2 . . TRBV27 TGTGCCAGCAGTTCACGGGGAGAGGACTATGGCTACACCTTC CASSSRGEDYGYTF
TRBJ2-7 . . TRBV9 TGTGCCAGCAGCGTAGCGAGGCGGGTCGGAAGGGATTGCTACGAGCAGTACTTC CASSVARRVGRDCYEQYF
TRBJ2-1 . TRBD2 TRBV4-1 TGCGCCAGCAGCCAAGTTGGCGGGAGGCCCTACAATGAGCAGTTCTTC CASSQVGGRPYNEQFF
TRBJ1-6 few . TRBV7-9 TGTGCCAGCAGCCCCATGGCCCTCCACTTT CASSPMALHF
TRBJ1-2 once . TRBV14 TGTGCCAGCAGCCAAGATGGGAATTATGGCTACACCTTC CASSQDGNYGYTF
TRBJ2-1 . TRBD1 TRBV29-1 TGCAGCGTTGATGGGACAGGAGAGTACAATGAGCAGTTCTTC CSVDGTGEYNEQFF
TRBJ1-6 few . TRBV28 TGTGCCAGCAGTTTAGGTGTGGGACGGGGGTCACCCCTCCACTTT CASSLGVGRGSPLHF
TRBJ2-1 . TRBD1 TRBV19 TGTGCCAGTAGTATTACCGGAGGGGACAGGTTTTTCAATGAGCAGTTCTTC CASSITGGDRFFNEQFF
TRBJ2-1 . . TRBV7-3 TGTGCCAGCAGTTTAGGGCTCAAGGGGGGCAGCGACAATGAGCAGTTCTTC CASSLGLKGGSDNEQFF
TRBJ1-3 . . TRBV7-9 TGTGCCAGCAGCTTAGGAACGGACTCTGGAAACACCATATATTTT CASSLGTDSGNTIYF
TRBJ2-3 . . TRBV9 TGTGCCAGCAGCGTAGAGGGGGGACTTGCCCCCACAGATACGCAGTATTTT CASSVEGGLAPTDTQYF
TRBJ1-4 . TRBD1 TRBV30 TGTGCCTGGAGACCACCTCGACAGGGGCTAGGGAATGAAAAACTGTTTTTT CAWRPPRQGLGNEKLFF
TRBJ2-3 . . TRBV10-3 TGTGCCATCAGTGAGTCATTTGGACAGCCCGATCGGCGCACAGATACGCAGTATTTT CAISESFGQPDRRTDTQYF
TRBJ2-7 . TRBD1 TRBV7-9 TGTGCCAGCAGCTTAGCCACCGGGACAGCTACCTACGAGCAGTACTTC CASSLATGTATYEQYF
TRBJ2-1 . TRBD2 TRBV28 TGTGCCAGCAGTTCGCCCCGGACTAGCGGGCACTACAATGAGCAGTTCTTC CASSSPRTSGHYNEQFF
TRBJ2-3 . . TRBV28 TGTGCCAGCGAAAAGGGAGGAGATACGCAGTATTTT CASEKGGDTQYF
TRBJ2-7 . TRBD2 TRBV7-3 TGTGCCAGCAGCTCGGTAGGGAGCGGGAGCGAGCAGTACTTC CASSSVGSGSEQYF
TRBJ1-1 . . TRBV5-6 TGTGCCAGCAGCACAAAAGGTTGGACTGAAGCTTTCTTT CASSTKGWTEAFF
TRBJ2-2 . . TRBV7-7 TGTGCTAGCAGCCAACAGCCGAACACCGGGGAGCTGTTTTTT CASSQQPNTGELFF
TRBJ2-2 few . TRBV5-1 TGCGCCAGCAGCTTGGTAGAGACTAACACCGGGGAGCTGTTTTTT CASSLVETNTGELFF
TRBJ2-7 . TRBD2 TRBV28 TGTGCCAGCACCGGGACTAGCGGGAGCGAGCAGTACTTC CASTGTSGSEQYF
TRBJ2-1 . . TRBV5-1 TGCGCCAGCAATCGAGACTCAAATGAGCAGTTCTTC CASNRDSNEQFF
TRBJ2-7 . . TRBV5-6 TGTGCCAGCAGCTTGGCCCCGGGACACCTTTACGAGCAGTACTTC CASSLAPGHLYEQYF